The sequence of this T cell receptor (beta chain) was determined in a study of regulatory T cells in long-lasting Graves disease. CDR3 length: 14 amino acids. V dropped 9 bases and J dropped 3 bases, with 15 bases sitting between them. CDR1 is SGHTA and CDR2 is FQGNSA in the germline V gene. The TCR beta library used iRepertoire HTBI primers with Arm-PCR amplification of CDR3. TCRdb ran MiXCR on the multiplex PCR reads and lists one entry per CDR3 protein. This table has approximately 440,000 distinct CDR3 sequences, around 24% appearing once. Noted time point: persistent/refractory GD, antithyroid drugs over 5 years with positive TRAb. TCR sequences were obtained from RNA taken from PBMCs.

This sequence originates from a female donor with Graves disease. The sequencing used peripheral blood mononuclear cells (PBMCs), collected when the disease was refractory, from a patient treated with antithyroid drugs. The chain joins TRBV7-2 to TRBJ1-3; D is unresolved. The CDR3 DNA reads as TGTGCCAGTAAAGGACCGAAAGATGGAAACACCATATATTTT. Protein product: CASKGPKDGNTIYF.